The 15 T cell receptor beta chains presented below share a single source sample, sequenced in a study of blood T cell repertoires in COVID-19 (dated by TCRdb to about 2020). The protocol used for the library was the immunoSEQ multiplex PCR assay. Entries here come from immuneACCESS through TCRdb and include only in-frame sequences with V and J called. Some clones fail to appear in such tables; in the studies checked, an unresolved V gene covers under half of the shortfall, and the cause of the remainder is unknown. This sample has around 250,000 clones in its table, and roughly nine tenths of those were observed once. The ten most abundant clones make up approximately 1.2% of the sample. Specimen: PBMCs or T cells enriched from blood (not recorded which). The receptors here all came from a human donor in a cohort exposed to, infected with or recovered from COVID-19 (not recorded which). The donor label of this sample is uncertain.

The rearrangement uses TRBV19 and TRBJ2-3; 10 nucleotides align to TRBD2. With 5 bases clipped from V and 3 bases from J, the junction kept 5 bases outside the gene matches. The CDR3 covers 15 residues. Germline V lookup: CDR1 LNHDA, CDR2 SQIVND (reference sequence). This CDR3 reads CASSFQRGGTDTQYF. The CDR3 DNA follows: TGTGCCAGTAGTTTCCAGCGGGGGGGGACAGATACGCAGTATTTT.

The chain joins TRBV4-2 to TRBJ1-3; 9 bases map to TRBD1. Germline CDR1 is LGHNA and CDR2 is YNFKEQ. This CDR3 spans 15 amino acids. The J segment lost 3 bases and the V segment lost 5 bases, leaving 5 bases of the junction unmatched. CDR3 DNA: TGTGCCAGCAGCACGCCGACAGGGGGTGGAAACACCATATATTTT. Its translation: CASSTPTGGGNTIYF.

This chain joins TRBV7-8 and TRBJ2-7; 7 nucleotides match TRBD1. CDR1 SGHVS and CDR2 FQNEAQ come from the germline V gene. CDR3 length: 16 residues. Trimming took 1 base from V and 0 from J; bases not matched to a gene: 6. CDR3 region: CASSLDGTALSYEQYF. CDR3 sequence (DNA): TGTGCCAGCAGCTTAGACGGGACAGCACTCTCCTACGAGCAGTACTTC.

The chain carries TRBV10-1 and TRBJ1-5, with D unclear. The germline CDR1 and CDR2 sequences are WNHNN and SYGVQD (reference sequence). V was pared by 11 bases and J by 0 bases, with 14 bases between. The CDR3 is 14 residues long. The CDR3: CAPLRGYSNQPQHF. DNA for the CDR3: TGCGCCCCTCTCCGCGGGTATAGCAATCAGCCCCAGCATTTT.

The CDR3 loop reads CSVESNFAFF. The DNA for the CDR3 is TGCAGCGTTGAGTCGAACTTTGCTTTCTTT. J is TRBJ1-1 and V is TRBV29-1; D gene ambiguous. Germline-derived CDR1 and CDR2 are SQVTM and ANQGSEA. Trimming took 3 bases from V and 11 from J, leaving 10 bases between them. This CDR3 region has 10 residues.

The V call is TRBV28, the J call TRBJ1-1; D gene ambiguous. This CDR3 comprises 12 residues. Germline V lookup: CDR1 MDHEN, CDR2 SYDVKM. Trimming pared 5 bases from V and 1 base from J, leaving 5 bases between. This chain's CDR3 is CASSVANTEAFF. The CDR3 DNA is TGTGCCAGCAGTGTAGCGAACACTGAAGCTTTCTTT.

This chain connects TRBV2 to TRBJ2-7; D not certain. Germline V gene data show CDR1 as SNHLY and CDR2 as FYNNEI. There are 13 residues in the CDR3. V shed 4 bases and J shed 2 bases, with 9 bases lying between them. In DNA, the CDR3 is TGTGCCAGCAGTGTGACATCAGCCTACGAGCAGTACTTC. Its translation is CASSVTSAYEQYF.

The chain uses TRBV11-2 and TRBJ1-2, with D maybe TRBD1 (5 bases). The ends were cut back, 5 bases at V and 5 bases at J, with 12 bases in the middle. The CDR3 is 13 amino acids. Germline V gives CDR1 SGHAT, CDR2 FQNNGV. In DNA, the CDR3 is TGTGCCAGCAGCCCCTGGGGGGATTATGGCTACACCTTC. As protein: CASSPWGDYGYTF.

This clone is a singleton in its sample. The V call is TRBV5-8, the J call TRBJ2-7; 9 positions agree with TRBD1. Trimming at V came to 2 bases and at J to 3 bases, leaving 6 bases not matched to a gene. The CDR3 runs to 15 residues. CDR1 SGHTS and CDR2 YDEGEE come from the germline V gene. CDR3 bases: TGTGCCAGCAGCTTAATCGCGGGACAGGGCTACGAGCAGTACTTC. It is translated as CASSLIAGQGYEQYF.

V gene TRBV27 combines with J gene TRBJ1-2; 7 bases align to TRBD1. The length of the CDR3 is 14 residues. After removal of 4 bases from V and 11 bases from J, the junction contained 13 bases not matched to a gene. Germline V gene sequence: CDR1 MNHEY, CDR2 SMNVEV (reference sequence). This chain's CDR3 is CASSSLKGALRYTF. The CDR3 DNA sequence: TGTGCCAGCAGTTCGCTAAAGGGGGCGCTTAGATACACCTTC.

The rearrangement uses TRBV5-6 and TRBJ2-7; no reliable D call. There are 14 residues in the CDR3. V was trimmed by 4 bases and J by 1 base, leaving 12 bases between them. In germline, CDR1 is SGHDT, CDR2 YYEEEE. As DNA, the CDR3 is TGTGCCAGCAGCGCCGCCGGCGGTTCCTACGAGCAGTACTTC. Residues: CASSAAGGSYEQYF. Drawing the rest from reference TRBV5-6 and TRBJ2-7, the complete variable domain is DAGVTQSPTHLIKTRGQQVTLRCSPKSGHDTVSWYQQALGQGPQFIFQYYEEEERQRGNFPDRFSGHQFPNYSSELNVNALLLGDSALYLCASSAAGGSYEQYFGPGTRLTVT.

The rearrangement joins TRBV9 to TRBJ2-7; 7 bases line up with TRBD2. The CDR3 loop spans 15 amino acids. The germline gives CDR1 SGDLS, CDR2 YYNGEE. V shed 2 bases, J shed 2 bases, and the junction held 7 bases outside the gene matches. The CDR3 nucleotides read TGTGCCAGCAGCGTCGGAGCGGGGAACACCTACGAGCAGTACTTC. This translates into CASSVGAGNTYEQYF. The complete variable domain, with remaining parts taken from reference TRBV9 and TRBJ2-7, reads DSGVTQTPKHLITATGQRVTLRCSPRSGDLSVYWYQQSLDQGLQFLIQYYNGEERAKGNILERFSAQQFPDLHSELNLSSLELGDSALYFCASSVGAGNTYEQYFGPGTRLTVT.

This chain uses TRBV6-6 with TRBJ2-1; D possibly corresponds to TRBD1 (8 bases). The germline CDR1 and CDR2 sequences are MNHNY and SVGAGI (reference sequence). V was pared by 5 bases and J by 2 bases, with 31 bases between. The CDR3 sequence is 21 residues long. The CDR3 reads CASSQGPGTGEFGGTYNEQFF. DNA for the CDR3: TGTGCCAGCAGTCAGGGGCCGGGGACAGGCGAATTCGGGGGGACCTACAATGAGCAGTTCTTC.

V is TRBV29-1 and J is TRBJ2-3; tentatively, D is TRBD2 (5 bases). Looked up from germline, CDR1 is SQVTM and CDR2 is ANQGSEA. The CDR3 is 14 residues long. Trimming shortened V by 4 bases and J by 2 bases, and 13 bases separated the two germline ends. The CDR3 protein is CSVGGLPNTDTQYF. CDR3 bases: TGCAGCGTTGGAGGACTTCCCAACACAGATACGCAGTATTTT.

The rearrangement joins TRBV19 to TRBJ2-3; D gene ambiguous. The CDR3 runs 14 residues. The germline CDR1 and CDR2 sequences are LNHDA and SQIVND (reference sequence). Deletions cut 5 bases from V and 4 bases from J, with 13 bases between. The CDR3 here is CASSSVNEADTQYF. The CDR3 bases are TGTGCCAGTAGTTCAGTGAATGAAGCAGATACGCAGTATTTT.